This TCR beta chain was recovered during a study of OX40 agonist ivuxolimab in advanced cancers. Study findings and constraints: In the expanded peripheral T cells, antigen specificity was never determined.

Sequencing was performed with immunoSEQ multiplex PCR; in TCRdb, only in-frame clones are kept and a portion is missing. The profile covers more than 90,000 clones, with under 85% appearing a single time and about 5.5% taken by the ten largest. A note on this clone: Its antigen is still unknown.

The CDR3 runs to 13 residues. V lost 3 bases and J 1 base, leaving 6 bases between the germline ends. Looked up from germline, CDR1 is ENHRY and CDR2 is SYGVKD. V and J are TRBV10-3 and TRBJ1-2; D gene unclear. This material consisted of CD4+ or CD8+ T cells sorted from blood, taken in a trial of the OX40 agonist ivuxolimab. The receptor's source is an adult with an advanced solid tumor such as melanoma, head and neck, liver or kidney cancer. As DNA, the CDR3 is TGTGCCATCAGTGAAAACGTTAACTATGGCTACACCTTC. Translated, it gives CAISENVNYGYTF.